The 2 T cell receptor beta chains reported below all come from one sample, sequenced in a study of Tregs in tolerant kidney transplant recipients. Libraries were prepared by immunoSEQ multiplex PCR; TCRdb keeps only in-frame clonotypes and omits some of them. The sample contains roughly 120,000 clones, about 90% of which appear only once. Sequencing was done on a sample of CD4+ T cells from blood. All receptors come from a human donor in good health.

The rearrangement uses TRBV2 and TRBJ1-4; no clear D. V was trimmed by 6 bases and J by 8 bases, leaving 4 bases between them. CDR1 is SNHLY, CDR2 FYNNEI, per germline. This CDR3 has 10 residues. CDR3 sequence reads: CASREEKLFF. The CDR3 DNA reads as TGTGCCAGCAGGGAGGAAAAACTGTTTTTT.

The chain joins TRBV11-3 to TRBJ1-1; possibly TRBD1 for D (6 bases). There are 15 residues in the CDR3. Trimming left V 1 base short and J 0 bases short, with 9 bases between. Germline loops: CDR1 SGHNT, CDR2 YENEEA. CDR3 sequence reads: CASSLGTGMNTEAFF. The DNA of the CDR3 is TGTGCCAGCAGCTTAGGAACAGGGATGAACACTGAAGCTTTCTTT. Based on the CDR3 plus reference TRBV11-3 and TRBJ1-1, the full variable domain is EAGVVQSPRYKIIEKKQPVAFWCNPISGHNTLYWYLQNLGQGPELLIRYENEEAVDDSQLPKDRFSAERLKGVDSTLKIQPAELGDSAVYLCASSLGTGMNTEAFFGQGTRLTVV.